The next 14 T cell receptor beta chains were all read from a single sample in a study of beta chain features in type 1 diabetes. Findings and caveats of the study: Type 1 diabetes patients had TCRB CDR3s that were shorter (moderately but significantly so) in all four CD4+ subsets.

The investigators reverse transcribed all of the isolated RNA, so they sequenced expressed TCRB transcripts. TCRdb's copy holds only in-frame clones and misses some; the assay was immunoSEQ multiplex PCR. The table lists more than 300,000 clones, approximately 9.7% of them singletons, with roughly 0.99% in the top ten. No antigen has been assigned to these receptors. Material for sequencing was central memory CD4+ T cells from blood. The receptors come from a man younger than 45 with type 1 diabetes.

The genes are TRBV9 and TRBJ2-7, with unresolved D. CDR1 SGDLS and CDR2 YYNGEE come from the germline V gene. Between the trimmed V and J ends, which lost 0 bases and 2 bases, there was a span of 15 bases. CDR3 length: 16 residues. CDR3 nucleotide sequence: TGTGCCAGCAGCGTAGATCCAGGTGCAAGGACCTACGAGCAGTACTTC. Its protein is CASSVDPGARTYEQYF.

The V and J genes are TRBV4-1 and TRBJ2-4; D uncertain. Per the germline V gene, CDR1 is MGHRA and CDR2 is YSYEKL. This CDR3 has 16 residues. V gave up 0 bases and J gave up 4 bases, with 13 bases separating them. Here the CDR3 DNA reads TGCGCCAGCAGCCAAGATATAAGGGATGGGAAAAACATTCAGTACTTC. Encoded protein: CASSQDIRDGKNIQYF.

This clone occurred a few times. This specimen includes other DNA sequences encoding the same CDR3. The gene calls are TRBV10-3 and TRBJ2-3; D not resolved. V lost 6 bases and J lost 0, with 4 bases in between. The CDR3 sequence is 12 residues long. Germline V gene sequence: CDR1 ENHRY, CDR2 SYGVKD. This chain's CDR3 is CAISTSTDTQYF. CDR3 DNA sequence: TGTGCCATCAGCACTAGCACAGATACGCAGTATTTT.

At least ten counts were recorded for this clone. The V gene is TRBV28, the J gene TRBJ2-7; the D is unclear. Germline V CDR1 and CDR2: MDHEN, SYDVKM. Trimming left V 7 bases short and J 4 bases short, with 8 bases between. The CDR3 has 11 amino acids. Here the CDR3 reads CASTSWYEQYF. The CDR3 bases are TGTGCCAGCACCTCGTGGTACGAGCAGTACTTC.

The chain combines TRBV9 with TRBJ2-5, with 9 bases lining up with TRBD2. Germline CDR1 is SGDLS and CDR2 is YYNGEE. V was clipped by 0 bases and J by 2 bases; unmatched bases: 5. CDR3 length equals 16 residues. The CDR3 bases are TGTGCCAGCAGCGTAGCTAGGCTAGCGGGACAAGAGACCCAGTACTTC. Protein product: CASSVARLAGQETQYF.

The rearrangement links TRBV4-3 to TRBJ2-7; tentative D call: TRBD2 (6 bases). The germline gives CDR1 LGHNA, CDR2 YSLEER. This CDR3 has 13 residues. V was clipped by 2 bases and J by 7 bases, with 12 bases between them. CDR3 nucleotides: TGCGCCAGCAGCCAAATAAAGGGGAGGGAGCAGTACTTC. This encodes CASSQIKGREQYF.

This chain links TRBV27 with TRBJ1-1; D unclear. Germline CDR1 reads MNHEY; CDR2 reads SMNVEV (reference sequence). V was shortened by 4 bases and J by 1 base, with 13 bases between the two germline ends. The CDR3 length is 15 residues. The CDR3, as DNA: TGTGCCAGCAGTTCCCGGGAAGGGAGGAACACTGAAGCTTTCTTT. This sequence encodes CASSSREGRNTEAFF.

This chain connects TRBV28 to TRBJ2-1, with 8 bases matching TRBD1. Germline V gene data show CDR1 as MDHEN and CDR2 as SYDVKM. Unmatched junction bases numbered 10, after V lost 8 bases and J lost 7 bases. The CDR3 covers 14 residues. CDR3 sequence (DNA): TGTGCCAGCGACCAGGGGGCTGTTATGAATGAGCAGTTCTTC. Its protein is CASDQGAVMNEQFF.

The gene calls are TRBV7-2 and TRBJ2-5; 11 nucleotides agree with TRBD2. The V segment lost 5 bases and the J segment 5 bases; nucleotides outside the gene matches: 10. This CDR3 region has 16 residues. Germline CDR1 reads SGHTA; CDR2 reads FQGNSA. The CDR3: CASSRSGGAKSETQYF. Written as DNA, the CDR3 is TGTGCCAGCAGCCGTAGCGGGGGGGCAAAATCGGAGACCCAGTACTTC.

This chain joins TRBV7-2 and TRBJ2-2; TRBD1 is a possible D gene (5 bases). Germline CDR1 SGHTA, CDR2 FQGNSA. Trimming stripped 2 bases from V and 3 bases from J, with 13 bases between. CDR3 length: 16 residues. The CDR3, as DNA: TGTGCCAGCAGCTTAACAGGCCCCCCGGACACCGGGGAGCTGTTTTTT. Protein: CASSLTGPPDTGELFF.

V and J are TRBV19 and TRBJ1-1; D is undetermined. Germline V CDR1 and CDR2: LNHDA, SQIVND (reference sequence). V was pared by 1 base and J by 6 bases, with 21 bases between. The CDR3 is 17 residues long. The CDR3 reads CASSIVGRRQISPEAFF. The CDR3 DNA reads TGTGCCAGTAGTATAGTAGGACGGCGGCAGATAAGTCCTGAAGCTTTCTTT.

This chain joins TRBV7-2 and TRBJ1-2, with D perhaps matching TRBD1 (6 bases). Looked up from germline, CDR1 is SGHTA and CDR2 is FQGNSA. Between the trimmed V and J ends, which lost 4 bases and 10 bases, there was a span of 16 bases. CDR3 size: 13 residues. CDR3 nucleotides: TGTGCCAGCAGCTCGGACAGATCTGCTGACTACACCTTC. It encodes CASSSDRSADYTF.

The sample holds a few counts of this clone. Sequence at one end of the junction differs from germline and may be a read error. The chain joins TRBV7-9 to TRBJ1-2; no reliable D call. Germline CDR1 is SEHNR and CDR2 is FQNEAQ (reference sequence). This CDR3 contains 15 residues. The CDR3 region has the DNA TGTGCCAGCAGCTTAGGGCTCGCTGGGGTTTCCGGGCAATACTTC. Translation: CASSLGLAGVSGQYF.

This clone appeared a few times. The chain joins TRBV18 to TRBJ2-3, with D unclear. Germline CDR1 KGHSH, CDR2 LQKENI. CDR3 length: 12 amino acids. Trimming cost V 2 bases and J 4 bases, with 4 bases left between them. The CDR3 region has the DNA TGTGCCAGCTCACCATTTTCAGATACGCAGTATTTT. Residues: CASSPFSDTQYF. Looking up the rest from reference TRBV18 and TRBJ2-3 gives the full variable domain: NAGVMQNPRHLVRRRGQEARLRCSPMKGHSHVYWYRQLPEEGLKFMVYLQKENIIDESGMPKERFSAEFPKEGPSILRIQQVVRGDSAAYFCASSPFSDTQYFGPGTRLTVL.